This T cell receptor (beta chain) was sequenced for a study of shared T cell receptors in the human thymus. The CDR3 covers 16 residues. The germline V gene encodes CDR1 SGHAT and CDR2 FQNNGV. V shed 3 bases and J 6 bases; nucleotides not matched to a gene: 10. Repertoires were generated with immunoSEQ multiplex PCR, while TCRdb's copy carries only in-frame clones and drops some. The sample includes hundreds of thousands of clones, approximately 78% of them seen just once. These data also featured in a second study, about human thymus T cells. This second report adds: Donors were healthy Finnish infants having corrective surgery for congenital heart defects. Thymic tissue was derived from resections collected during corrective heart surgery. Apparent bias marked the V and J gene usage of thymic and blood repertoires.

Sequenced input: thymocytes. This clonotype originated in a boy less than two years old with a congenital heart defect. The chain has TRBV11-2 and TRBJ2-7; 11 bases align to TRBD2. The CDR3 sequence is CASSLPLLAGVSEQYF. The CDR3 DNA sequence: TGTGCCAGCAGCTTGCCCTTACTAGCGGGAGTGAGCGAGCAGTACTTC. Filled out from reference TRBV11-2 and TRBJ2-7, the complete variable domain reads EAGVAQSPRYKIIEKRQSVAFWCNPISGHATLYWYQQILGQGPKLLIQFQNNGVVDDSQLPKDRFSAERLKGVDSTLKIQPAKLEDSAVYLCASSLPLLAGVSEQYFGPGTRLTVT.